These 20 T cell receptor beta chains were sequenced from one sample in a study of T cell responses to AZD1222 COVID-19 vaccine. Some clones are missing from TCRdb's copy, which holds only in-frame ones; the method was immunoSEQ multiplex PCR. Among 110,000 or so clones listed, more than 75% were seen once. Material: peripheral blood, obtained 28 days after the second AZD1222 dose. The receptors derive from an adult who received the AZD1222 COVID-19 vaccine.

The CDR3 is CASSLDRGWPVGNQPQHF. The CDR3 bases are TGTGCCAGCAGCCTAGACAGGGGTTGGCCAGTTGGCAATCAGCCCCAGCATTTT. The chain has TRBV7-2 and TRBJ1-5, with 8 positions matching TRBD1. The CDR3 is 18 residues long. CDR1 is SGHTA and CDR2 is FQGNSA in the germline V gene. After removal of 5 bases from V and 2 bases from J, the junction contained 14 bases not matched to a gene.

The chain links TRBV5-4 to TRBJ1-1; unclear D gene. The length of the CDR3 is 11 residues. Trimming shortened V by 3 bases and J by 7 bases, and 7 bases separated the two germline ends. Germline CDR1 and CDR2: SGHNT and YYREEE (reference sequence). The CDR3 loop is CASSSNHEAFF. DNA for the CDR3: TGTGCCAGCAGCTCAAACCATGAAGCTTTCTTT.

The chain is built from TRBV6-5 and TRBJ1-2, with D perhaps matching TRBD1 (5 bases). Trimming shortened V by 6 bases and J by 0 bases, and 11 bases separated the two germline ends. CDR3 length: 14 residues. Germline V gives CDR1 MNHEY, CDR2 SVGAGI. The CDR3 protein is CASSTGFTNYGYTF. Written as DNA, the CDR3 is TGTGCCAGCAGCACAGGCTTCACTAACTATGGCTACACCTTC.

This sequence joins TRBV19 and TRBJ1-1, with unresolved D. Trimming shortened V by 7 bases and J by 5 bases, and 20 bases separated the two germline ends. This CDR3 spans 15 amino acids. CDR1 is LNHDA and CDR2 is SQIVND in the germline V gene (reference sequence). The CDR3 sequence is CASTLTPLRGTEAFF. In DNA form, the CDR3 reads TGTGCCAGTACCCTAACCCCACTAAGAGGTACTGAAGCTTTCTTT.

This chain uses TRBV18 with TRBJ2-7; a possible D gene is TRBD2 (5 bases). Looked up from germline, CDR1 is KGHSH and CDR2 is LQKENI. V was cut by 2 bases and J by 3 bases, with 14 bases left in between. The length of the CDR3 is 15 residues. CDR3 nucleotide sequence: TGTGCCAGCTCACCAAGGAGCGGTAGACTCTACGAGCAGTACTTC. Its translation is CASSPRSGRLYEQYF.

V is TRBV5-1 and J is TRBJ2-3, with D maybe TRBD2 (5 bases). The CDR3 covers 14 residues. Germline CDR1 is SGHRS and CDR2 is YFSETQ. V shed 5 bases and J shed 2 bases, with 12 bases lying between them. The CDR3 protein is CASRVGGPTDTQYF. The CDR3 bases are TGCGCCAGCAGGGTCGGCGGGCCCACAGATACGCAGTATTTT.

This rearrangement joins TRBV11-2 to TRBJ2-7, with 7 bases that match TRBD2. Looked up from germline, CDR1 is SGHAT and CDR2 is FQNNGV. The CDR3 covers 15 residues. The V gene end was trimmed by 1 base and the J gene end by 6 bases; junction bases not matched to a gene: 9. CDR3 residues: CASSLGLGGYSEQYF. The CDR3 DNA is TGTGCCAGCAGCTTAGGGTTGGGAGGGTACTCCGAGCAGTACTTC.

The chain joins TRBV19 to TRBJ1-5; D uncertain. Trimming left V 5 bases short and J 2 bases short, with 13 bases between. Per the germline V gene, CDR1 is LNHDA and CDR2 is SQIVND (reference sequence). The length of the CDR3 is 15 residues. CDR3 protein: CASSPLRGGNQPQHF. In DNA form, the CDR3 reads TGTGCCAGTAGTCCGCTGCGTGGGGGCAATCAGCCCCAGCATTTT.

CDR3 amino acids: CASSLTSGYEQYF. Written as DNA, the CDR3 is TGTGCCAGCAGCTTAACTAGCGGCTACGAGCAGTACTTC. The chain joins TRBV7-2 to TRBJ2-7; 8 bases line up with TRBD2. Germline assignment: CDR1 SGHTA and CDR2 FQGNSA. The CDR3 is 13 amino acids. Trimming removed 2 bases from V and 3 bases from J; junction bases left unmatched: 0.

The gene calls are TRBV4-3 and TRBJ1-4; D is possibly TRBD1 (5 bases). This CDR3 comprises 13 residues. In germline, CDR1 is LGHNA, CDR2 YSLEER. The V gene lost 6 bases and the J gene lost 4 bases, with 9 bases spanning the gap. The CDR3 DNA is TGCGCCAGCAGTCGACAGCATAATGAAAAACTGTTTTTT. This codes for CASSRQHNEKLFF.

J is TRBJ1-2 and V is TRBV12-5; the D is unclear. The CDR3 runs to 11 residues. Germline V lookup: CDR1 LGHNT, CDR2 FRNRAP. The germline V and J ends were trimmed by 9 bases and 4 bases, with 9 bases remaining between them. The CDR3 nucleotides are TGTGCTAGGGCCAAACGCTATGGCTACACCTTC. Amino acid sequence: CARAKRYGYTF.

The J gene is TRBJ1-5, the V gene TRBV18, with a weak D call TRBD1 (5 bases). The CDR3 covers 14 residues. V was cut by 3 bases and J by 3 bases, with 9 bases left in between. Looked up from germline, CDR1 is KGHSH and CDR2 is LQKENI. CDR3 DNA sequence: TGTGCCAGCTCACCGGGGGGTAACAATCAGCCCCAGCATTTT. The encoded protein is CASSPGGNNQPQHF.

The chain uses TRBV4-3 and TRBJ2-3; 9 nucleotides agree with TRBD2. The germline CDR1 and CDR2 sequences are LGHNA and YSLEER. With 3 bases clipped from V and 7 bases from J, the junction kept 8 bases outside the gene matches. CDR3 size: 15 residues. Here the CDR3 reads CASSHVAGEAYTQYF. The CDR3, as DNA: TGCGCCAGCAGCCACGTAGCGGGGGAAGCGTATACGCAGTATTTT.

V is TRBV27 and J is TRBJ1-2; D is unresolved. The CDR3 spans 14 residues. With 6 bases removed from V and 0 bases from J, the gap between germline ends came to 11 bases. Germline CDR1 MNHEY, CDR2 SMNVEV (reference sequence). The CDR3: CASSRVDANYGYTF. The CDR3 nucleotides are TGTGCCAGCAGCCGGGTGGACGCTAACTATGGCTACACCTTC.

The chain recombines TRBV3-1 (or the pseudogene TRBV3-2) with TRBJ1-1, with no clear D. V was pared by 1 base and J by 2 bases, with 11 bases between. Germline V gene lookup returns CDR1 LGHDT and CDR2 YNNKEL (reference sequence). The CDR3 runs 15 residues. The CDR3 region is CASSQAAESNTEAFF. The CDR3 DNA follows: TGTGCCAGCAGCCAAGCCGCAGAGAGTAACACTGAAGCTTTCTTT.

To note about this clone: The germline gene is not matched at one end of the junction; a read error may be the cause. CDR3 region: CASSLTLWGDDEQYF. In nucleotides, the CDR3 is TGTGCCAGCAGCCTAACCCTATGGGGAGACGACGAGCAGTACTTC. The chain recombines TRBV7-3 with TRBJ2-7; a possible D gene is TRBD2 (5 bases). Germline values: CDR1 SGHTA, CDR2 FQGTGA. This CDR3 comprises 15 residues.

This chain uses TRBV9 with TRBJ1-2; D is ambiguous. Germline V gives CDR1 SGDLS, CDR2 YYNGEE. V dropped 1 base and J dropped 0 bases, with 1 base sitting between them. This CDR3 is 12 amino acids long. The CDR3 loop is CASSVSNYGYTF. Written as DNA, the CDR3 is TGTGCCAGCAGCGTATCTAACTATGGCTACACCTTC.

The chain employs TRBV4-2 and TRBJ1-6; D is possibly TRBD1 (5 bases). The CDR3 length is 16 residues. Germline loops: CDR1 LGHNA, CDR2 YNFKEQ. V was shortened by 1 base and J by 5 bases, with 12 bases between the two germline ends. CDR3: CASSQGGLTNNSPLHF. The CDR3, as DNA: TGTGCCAGCAGCCAAGGGGGACTGACTAATAATTCACCCCTCCACTTT.

As DNA, the CDR3 is TGCGCCAGCACCAGGGGAGGTGAGCAGTTCTTC. This sequence encodes CASTRGGEQFF. The V gene is TRBV4-1, the J gene TRBJ2-1; D tentatively fits TRBD1 or TRBD2 (6 bases each). Germline CDR1 MGHRA, CDR2 YSYEKL. The V gene lost 7 bases and the J gene lost 9 bases, with 10 bases spanning the gap. This CDR3 is 11 amino acids long.

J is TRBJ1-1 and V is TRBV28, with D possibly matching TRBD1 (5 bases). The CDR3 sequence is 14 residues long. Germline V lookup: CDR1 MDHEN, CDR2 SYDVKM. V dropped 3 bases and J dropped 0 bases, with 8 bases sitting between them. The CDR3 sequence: CASSFHRLNTEAFF. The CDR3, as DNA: TGTGCCAGCAGTTTCCACAGGCTGAACACTGAAGCTTTCTTT.